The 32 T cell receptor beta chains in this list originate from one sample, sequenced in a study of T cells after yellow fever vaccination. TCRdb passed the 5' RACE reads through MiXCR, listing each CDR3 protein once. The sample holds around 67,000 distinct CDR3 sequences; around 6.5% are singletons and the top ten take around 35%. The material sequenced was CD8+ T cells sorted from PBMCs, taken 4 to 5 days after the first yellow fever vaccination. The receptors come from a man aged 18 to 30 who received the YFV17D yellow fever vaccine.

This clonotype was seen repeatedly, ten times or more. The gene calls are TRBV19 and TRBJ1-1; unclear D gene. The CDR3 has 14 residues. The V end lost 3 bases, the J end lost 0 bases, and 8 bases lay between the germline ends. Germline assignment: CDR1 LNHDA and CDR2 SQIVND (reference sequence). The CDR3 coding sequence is TGTGCCAGTAGTATCCTCGCCTTGAACACTGAAGCTTTCTTT. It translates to CASSILALNTEAFF.

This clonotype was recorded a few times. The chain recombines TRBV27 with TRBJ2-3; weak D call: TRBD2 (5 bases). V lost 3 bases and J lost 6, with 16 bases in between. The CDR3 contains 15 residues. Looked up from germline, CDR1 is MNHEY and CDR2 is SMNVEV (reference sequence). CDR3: CASSFMGSGWDTQYF. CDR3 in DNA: TGTGCCAGCAGTTTCATGGGGTCGGGGTGGGATACGCAGTATTTT.

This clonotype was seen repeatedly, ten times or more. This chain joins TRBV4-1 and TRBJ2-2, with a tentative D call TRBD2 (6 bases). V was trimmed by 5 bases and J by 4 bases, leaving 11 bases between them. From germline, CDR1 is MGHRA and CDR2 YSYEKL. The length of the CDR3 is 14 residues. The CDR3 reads CASSFRGTTGELFF. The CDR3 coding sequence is TGCGCCAGCAGCTTTCGGGGGACCACCGGGGAGCTGTTTTTT.

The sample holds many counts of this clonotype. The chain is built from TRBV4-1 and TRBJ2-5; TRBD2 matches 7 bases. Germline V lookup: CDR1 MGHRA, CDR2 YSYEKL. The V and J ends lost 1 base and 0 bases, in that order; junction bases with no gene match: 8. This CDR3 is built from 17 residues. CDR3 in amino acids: CASSQVGEGSDQETQYF. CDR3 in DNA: TGCGCCAGCAGCCAAGTCGGGGAGGGGTCGGACCAAGAGACCCAGTACTTC.

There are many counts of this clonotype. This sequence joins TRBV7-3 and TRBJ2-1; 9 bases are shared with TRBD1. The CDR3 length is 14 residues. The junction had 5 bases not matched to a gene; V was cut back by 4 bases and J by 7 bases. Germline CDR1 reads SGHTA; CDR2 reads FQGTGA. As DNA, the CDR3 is TGTGCCAGCAGCTCGACAGGGGGGGGGAATGAGCAGTTCTTC. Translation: CASSSTGGGNEQFF.

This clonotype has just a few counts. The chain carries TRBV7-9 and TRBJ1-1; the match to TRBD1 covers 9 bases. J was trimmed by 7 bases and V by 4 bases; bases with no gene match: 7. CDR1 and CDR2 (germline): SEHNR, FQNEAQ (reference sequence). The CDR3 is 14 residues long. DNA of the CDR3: TGTGCCAGCAGCTGCGGGACAGGGCAATGTGAAGCTTTCTTT. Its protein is CASSCGTGQCEAFF.

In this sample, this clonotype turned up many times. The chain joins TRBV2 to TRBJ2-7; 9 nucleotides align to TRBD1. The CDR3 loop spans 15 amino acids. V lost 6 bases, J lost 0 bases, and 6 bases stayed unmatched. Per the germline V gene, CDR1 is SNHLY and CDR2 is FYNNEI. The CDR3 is CASSDGQGSSYEQYF. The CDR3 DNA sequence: TGTGCCAGCAGCGACGGACAGGGGTCCTCCTACGAGCAGTACTTC.

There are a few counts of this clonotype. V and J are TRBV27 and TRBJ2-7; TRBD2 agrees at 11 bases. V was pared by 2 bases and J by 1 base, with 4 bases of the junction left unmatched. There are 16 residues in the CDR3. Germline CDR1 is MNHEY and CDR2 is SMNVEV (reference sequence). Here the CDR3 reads CASSLTRLAGSYEQYF. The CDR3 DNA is TGTGCCAGCAGTTTAACAAGACTAGCGGGGTCCTACGAGCAGTACTTC.

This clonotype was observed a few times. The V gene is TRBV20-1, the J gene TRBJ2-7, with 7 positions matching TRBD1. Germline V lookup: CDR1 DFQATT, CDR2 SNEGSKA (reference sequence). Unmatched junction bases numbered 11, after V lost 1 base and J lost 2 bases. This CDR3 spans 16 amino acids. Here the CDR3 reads CSARGEGTDLTYEQYV. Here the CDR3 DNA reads TGCAGTGCTAGAGGGGAAGGGACAGATTTGACCTACGAGCAGTACGTC.

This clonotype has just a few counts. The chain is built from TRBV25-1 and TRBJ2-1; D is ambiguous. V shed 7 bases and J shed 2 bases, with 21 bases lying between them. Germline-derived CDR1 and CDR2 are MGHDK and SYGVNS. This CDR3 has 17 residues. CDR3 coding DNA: TGTGCCAGCACCCAATCCCCCACAGACGACACCTACAATGAGCAGTTCTTC. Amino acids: CASTQSPTDDTYNEQFF. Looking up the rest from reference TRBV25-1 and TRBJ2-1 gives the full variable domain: EADIYQTPRYLVIGTGKKITLECSQTMGHDKMYWYQQDPGMELHLIHYSYGVNSTEKGDLSSESTVSRIRTEHFPLTLESARPSHTSQYLCASTQSPTDDTYNEQFFGPGTRLTVL.

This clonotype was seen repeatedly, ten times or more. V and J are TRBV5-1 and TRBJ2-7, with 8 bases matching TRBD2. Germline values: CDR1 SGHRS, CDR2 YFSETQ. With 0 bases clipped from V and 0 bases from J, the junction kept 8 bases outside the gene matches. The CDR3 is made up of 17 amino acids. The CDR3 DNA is TGCGCCAGCAGCTTGGAAGGCAGCGGGGGATACTCCTACGAGCAGTACTTC. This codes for CASSLEGSGGYSYEQYF.

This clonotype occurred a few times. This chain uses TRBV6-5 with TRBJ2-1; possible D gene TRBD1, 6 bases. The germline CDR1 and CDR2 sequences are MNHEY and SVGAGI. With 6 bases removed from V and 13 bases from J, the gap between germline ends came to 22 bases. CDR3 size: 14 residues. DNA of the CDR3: TGTGCCAGCAGCTTGGGGTTAGGGGGTTATGCTCAGTTCTTC. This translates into CASSLGLGGYAQFF.

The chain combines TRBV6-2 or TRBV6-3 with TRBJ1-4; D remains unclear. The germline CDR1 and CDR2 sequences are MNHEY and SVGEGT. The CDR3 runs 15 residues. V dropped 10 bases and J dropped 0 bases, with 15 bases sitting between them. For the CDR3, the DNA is TGTGCCACCCACCCTCGACGGTCAACTAATGAAAAACTGTTTTTT. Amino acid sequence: CATHPRRSTNEKLFF.

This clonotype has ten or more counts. The CDR3 coding sequence is TGTGCCAGCAGTTCCCCTAGGGGGGTCTACACCTTC. It is translated as CASSSPRGVYTF. The gene calls are TRBV6-5 and TRBJ1-2; tentative D call: TRBD1 (6 bases). The V end was cut by 4 bases, the J end by 10 bases, with 13 bases between. The CDR3 totals 12 residues. Germline V gives CDR1 MNHEY, CDR2 SVGAGI.

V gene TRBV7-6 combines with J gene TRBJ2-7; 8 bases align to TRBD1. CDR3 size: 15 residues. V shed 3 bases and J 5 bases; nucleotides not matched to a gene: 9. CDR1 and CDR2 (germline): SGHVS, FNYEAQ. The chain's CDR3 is CASSLSQGARDEQYF. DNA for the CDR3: TGTGCCAGCAGCTTGTCCCAGGGGGCTCGGGACGAGCAGTACTTC.

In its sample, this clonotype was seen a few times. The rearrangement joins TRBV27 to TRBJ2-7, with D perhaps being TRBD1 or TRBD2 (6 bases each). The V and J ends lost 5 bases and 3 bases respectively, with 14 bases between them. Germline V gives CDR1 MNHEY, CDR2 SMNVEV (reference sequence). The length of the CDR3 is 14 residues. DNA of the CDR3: TGTGCCAGCAGTCGAGGGGGGTTTAGCTACGAGCAGTACTTC. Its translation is CASSRGGFSYEQYF.

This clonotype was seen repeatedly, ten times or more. This CDR3 is CASFFDSNTEAFF. In DNA, the CDR3 is TGTGCCAGCTTTTTCGACAGCAACACTGAAGCTTTCTTT. This sequence joins TRBV2 and TRBJ1-1, with a possible D match to TRBD1 (5 bases). The CDR3 is made up of 13 amino acids. The germline CDR1 and CDR2 sequences are SNHLY and FYNNEI. Trimming removed 8 bases from V and 2 bases from J, with 12 bases in between.

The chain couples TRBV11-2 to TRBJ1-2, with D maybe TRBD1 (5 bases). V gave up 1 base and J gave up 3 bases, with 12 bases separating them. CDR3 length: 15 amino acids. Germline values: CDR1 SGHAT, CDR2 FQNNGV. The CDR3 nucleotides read TGTGCCAGCAGCTTAGGAGAAGGGGTGGACTATGGCTACACCTTC. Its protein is CASSLGEGVDYGYTF.

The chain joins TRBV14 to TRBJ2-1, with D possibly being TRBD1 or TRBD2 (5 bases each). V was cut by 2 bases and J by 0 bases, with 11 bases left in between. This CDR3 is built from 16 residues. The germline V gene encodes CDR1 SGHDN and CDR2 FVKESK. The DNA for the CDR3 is TGTGCCAGCAGCCAACTTTTGGGACCCTCCTACAATGAGCAGTTCTTC. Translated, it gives CASSQLLGPSYNEQFF.

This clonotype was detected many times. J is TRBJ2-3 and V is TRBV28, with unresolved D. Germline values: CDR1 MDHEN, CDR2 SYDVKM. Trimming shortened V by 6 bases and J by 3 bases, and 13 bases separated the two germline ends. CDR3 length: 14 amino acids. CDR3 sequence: CASRPTLGTDTQYF. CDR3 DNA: TGTGCCAGCAGACCTACTCTAGGGACAGATACGCAGTATTTT.

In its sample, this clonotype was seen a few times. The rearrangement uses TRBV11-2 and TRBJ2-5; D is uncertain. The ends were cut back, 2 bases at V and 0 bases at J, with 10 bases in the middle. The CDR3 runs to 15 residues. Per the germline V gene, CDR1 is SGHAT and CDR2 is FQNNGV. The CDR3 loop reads CASSLFRMDQETQYF. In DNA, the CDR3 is TGTGCCAGCAGCTTATTCAGGATGGACCAAGAGACCCAGTACTTC.

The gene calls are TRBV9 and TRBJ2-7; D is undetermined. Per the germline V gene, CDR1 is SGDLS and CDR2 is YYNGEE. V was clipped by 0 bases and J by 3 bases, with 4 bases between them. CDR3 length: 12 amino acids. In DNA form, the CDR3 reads TGTGCCAGCAGCGTAGATGGCTACGAGCAGTACTTC. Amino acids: CASSVDGYEQYF.

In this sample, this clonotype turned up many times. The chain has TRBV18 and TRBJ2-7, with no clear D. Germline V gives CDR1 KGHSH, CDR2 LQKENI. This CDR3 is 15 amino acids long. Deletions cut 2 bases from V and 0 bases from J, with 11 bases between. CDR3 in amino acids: CASSPGKGSSYEQYV. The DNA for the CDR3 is TGTGCCAGCTCACCAGGGAAGGGTAGCTCCTACGAGCAGTACGTC.

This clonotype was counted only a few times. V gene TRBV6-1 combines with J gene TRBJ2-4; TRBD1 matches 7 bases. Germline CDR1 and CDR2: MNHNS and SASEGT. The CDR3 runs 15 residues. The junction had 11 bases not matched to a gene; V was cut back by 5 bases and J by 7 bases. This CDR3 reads CASSLRQGDRNIQYF. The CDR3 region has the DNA TGTGCCAGCAGTCTGCGACAGGGAGATAGGAACATTCAGTACTTC.

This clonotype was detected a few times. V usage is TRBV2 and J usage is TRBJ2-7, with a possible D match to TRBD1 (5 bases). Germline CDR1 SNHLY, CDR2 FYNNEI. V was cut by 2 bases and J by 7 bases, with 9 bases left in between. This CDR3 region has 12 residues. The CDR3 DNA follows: TGTGCCAGCAGTGAACTGGCAGGGGAGCAGTACGTC. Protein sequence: CASSELAGEQYV.

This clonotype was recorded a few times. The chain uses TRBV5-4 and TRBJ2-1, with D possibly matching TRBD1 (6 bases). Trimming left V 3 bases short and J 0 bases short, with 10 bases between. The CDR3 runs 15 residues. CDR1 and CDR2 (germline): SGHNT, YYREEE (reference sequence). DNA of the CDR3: TGTGCCAGCAGCTGGTACAGGGACTCCTACAATGAGCAGTTCTTC. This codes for CASSWYRDSYNEQFF.

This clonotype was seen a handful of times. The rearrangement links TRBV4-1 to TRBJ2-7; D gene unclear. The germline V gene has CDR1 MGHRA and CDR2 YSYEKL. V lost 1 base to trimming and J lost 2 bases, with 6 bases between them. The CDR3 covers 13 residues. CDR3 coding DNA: TGCGCCAGCAGCCAAGCGACAACCTACGAGCAGTACTTC. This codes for CASSQATTYEQYF.

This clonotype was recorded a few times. The chain's CDR3 is CASTLHVSGANVLTF. CDR3 in DNA: TGTGCCAGCACCCTACACGTCTCTGGGGCCAACGTCCTGACTTTC. V gene TRBV6-2 or TRBV6-3 combines with J gene TRBJ2-6, with unresolved D. With 7 bases removed from V and 0 bases from J, the gap between germline ends came to 10 bases. The CDR3 has 15 amino acids. Germline CDR1 reads MNHEY; CDR2 reads SVGEGT.

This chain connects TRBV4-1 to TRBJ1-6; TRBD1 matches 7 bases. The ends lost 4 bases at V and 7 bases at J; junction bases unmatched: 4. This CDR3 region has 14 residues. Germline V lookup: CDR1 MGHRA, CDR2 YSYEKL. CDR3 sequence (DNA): TGCGCCAGCAGCCCTGACAGGGCAAATTCACCCCTCCACTTT. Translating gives CASSPDRANSPLHF.

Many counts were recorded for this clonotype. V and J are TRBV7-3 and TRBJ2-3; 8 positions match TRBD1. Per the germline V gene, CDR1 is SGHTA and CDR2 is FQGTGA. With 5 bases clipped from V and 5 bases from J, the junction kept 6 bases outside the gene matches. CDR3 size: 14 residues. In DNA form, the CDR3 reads TGTGCCAGCAGCGTAAGGGGGACAGGAGATACGCAGTATTTT. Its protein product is CASSVRGTGDTQYF.

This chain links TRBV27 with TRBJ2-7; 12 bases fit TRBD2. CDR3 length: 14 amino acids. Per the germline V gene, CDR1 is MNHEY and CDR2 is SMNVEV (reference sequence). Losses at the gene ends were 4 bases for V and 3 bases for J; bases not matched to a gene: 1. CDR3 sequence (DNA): TGTGCCAGCAGTTGGACTAGCGGGGACTACGAGCAGTACTTC. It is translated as CASSWTSGDYEQYF.

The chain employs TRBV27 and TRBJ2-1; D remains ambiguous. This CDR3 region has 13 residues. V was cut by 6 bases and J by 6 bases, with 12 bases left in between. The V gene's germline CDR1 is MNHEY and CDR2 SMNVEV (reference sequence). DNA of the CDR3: TGTGCCAGCAGCCCAAGGAAGGGCAATGAGCAGTTCTTC. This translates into CASSPRKGNEQFF.